These T cell receptor beta chains were read from a single sample in a study of CD8+ T cells in alopecia areata. TCRdb's table, derived via immunoSEQ multiplex PCR, lists solely in-frame clones and lacks some. The sample comprises under 130,000 clones, 85% to 90% of which are singletons, and around 10% rests with the top ten. The specimen comprised CD8+ T cells sorted from blood, sampled at roughly week 30, from a patient treated with tofacitinib. The source is a human donor with alopecia areata. Each CDR3 is given with its conserved first and last residue. A D gene is named only where the DNA matches it firmly. The size entry is marked missing in some rows and otherwise reads once, few, many or a size class.

V: TRBV15; D: TRBD2; size: -; J: TRBJ2-1; DNA: TGTGCCACCAGCAGAGATAGCGGGGGTTCCTACAATGAGCAGTTCTTC; CDR3: CATSRDSGGSYNEQFF
V: TRBV7-9; D: TRBD2; size: -; J: TRBJ2-7; DNA: TGTGCCAGCAGCCAGTTAGCGGGAGGACCCTACGAGCAGTACTTC; CDR3: CASSQLAGGPYEQYF
V: TRBV7-9; D: -; size: -; J: TRBJ2-7; DNA: TGTGCCAGCAGCTCGAATTCAGGGTCCTACGAGCAGTACTTC; CDR3: CASSSNSGSYEQYF
V: TRBV7-2; D: -; size: -; J: TRBJ2-3; DNA: TGTGCCAAGATCGGCGAGAGCACAGATACGCAGTATTTT; CDR3: CAKIGESTDTQYF
V: TRBV5-6; D: -; size: -; J: TRBJ2-5; DNA: TGTGCCAGCAGCTTGTATTCGGACGAAGAGACCCAGTACTTC; CDR3: CASSLYSDEETQYF
V: TRBV7-9; D: -; size: -; J: TRBJ2-5; DNA: TGTGCCAGCACTTACTTAGGGGGGGCAGAGACCCAGTACTTC; CDR3: CASTYLGGAETQYF
V: TRBV5-1; D: -; size: few; J: TRBJ1-1; DNA: TGCGCCAGCAGCCCCTGGGCGAACACTGAAGCTTTCTTT; CDR3: CASSPWANTEAFF
V: TRBV7-9; D: -; size: -; J: TRBJ2-7; DNA: TGTGCCAGCAGCTCCCCAAACGGCGAGCAGTACTTC; CDR3: CASSSPNGEQYF
V: TRBV5-6; D: -; size: once; J: TRBJ2-3; DNA: TGTGCCAGCAGCTACGGACTATCAAGCACAGATACGCAGTATTTT; CDR3: CASSYGLSSTDTQYF
V: TRBV27; D: TRBD1; size: -; J: TRBJ2-7; DNA: TGTGCCAGCAGTTTAGGGCAGGGGGCCTACGAGCAGTACTTC; CDR3: CASSLGQGAYEQYF
V: TRBV6-4; D: TRBD2; size: -; J: TRBJ2-4; DNA: TGTGCCAGCAGTGACTCACTGGGGACTAGCGGGATCTACTACTTC; CDR3: CASSDSLGTSGIYYF
V: TRBV4-1; D: TRBD2; size: -; J: TRBJ2-2; DNA: TGCGCCAGCAGCCGCCCCACTAGCGGAGAAAACACCGGGGAGCTGTTTTTT; CDR3: CASSRPTSGENTGELFF
V: TRBV4-1; D: -; size: -; J: TRBJ2-1; DNA: TGCGCCAGCAGCCAAGAGGGCCTGACGGTGGCAGGGTGGAATGAGCAGTTCTTC; CDR3: CASSQEGLTVAGWNEQFF
V: TRBV5-1; D: -; size: -; J: TRBJ2-7; DNA: TGCGCCAGCACCCCTAGGGCTCAGTACTTC; CDR3: CASTPRAQYF
V: TRBV4-2; D: TRBD2; size: -; J: TRBJ2-2; DNA: TGTGCCAGCAGCCAAGTAGGGCTAGCGGGGTCCACCGGGGAGCTGTTTTTT; CDR3: CASSQVGLAGSTGELFF
V: TRBV29-1; D: -; size: -; J: TRBJ2-7; DNA: TGCAGCGTTGAAGATGGGGGTGGCCACGAGCAGTACTTC; CDR3: CSVEDGGGHEQYF
V: TRBV6-5; D: TRBD1; size: -; J: TRBJ1-1; DNA: TGTGCCAGCAGTTCCTCAGGGGGAGAGGGCAACACTGAAGCTTTCTTT; CDR3: CASSSSGGEGNTEAFF
V: TRBV4-1; D: -; size: -; J: TRBJ2-7; DNA: TGCGCCAGCAGCCCTGGGGCGGGCTACGAGCAGTACTTC; CDR3: CASSPGAGYEQYF
V: TRBV29-1; D: -; size: few; J: TRBJ2-1; DNA: TGCAGCGTGTTGAACCCTCGGGACAAGGGAGGTAATGAGCAGTTCTTC; CDR3: CSVLNPRDKGGNEQFF
V: TRBV7-8; D: -; size: -; J: TRBJ2-1; DNA: TGTGCCAGCAGCTTATGGGGTGAATACAATGAGCAGTTCTTC; CDR3: CASSLWGEYNEQFF
V: TRBV7-2; D: TRBD2; size: -; J: TRBJ2-7; DNA: TGTGCCAGCAGCTCAAGCTCCCTTAGCGGGGCGGCCTACGAGCAGTACTTC; CDR3: CASSSSSLSGAAYEQYF
V: TRBV29-1; D: -; size: -; J: TRBJ2-1; DNA: TGCAGCGTTGATGGGGGGTCCTACAATGAGCAGTTCTTC; CDR3: CSVDGGSYNEQFF
V: TRBV29-1; D: TRBD1; size: -; J: TRBJ1-2; DNA: TGCAGCGTACAGGGGCCCCTGGGTTTAGGCTATGGCTACACCTTC; CDR3: CSVQGPLGLGYGYTF
V: TRBV9; D: TRBD1; size: -; J: TRBJ1-2; DNA: TGTGCCAGCAGCGTTGAGGGACAGTTTAACTATGGCTACACCTTC; CDR3: CASSVEGQFNYGYTF
V: TRBV2; D: -; size: medium-sized; J: TRBJ2-1; DNA: TGTGCCAGCAGTGAATGGGTAGACAGCTACAATGAGCAGTTCTTC; CDR3: CASSEWVDSYNEQFF
V: TRBV19; D: TRBD2; size: -; J: TRBJ2-7; DNA: TGTGCCAGTAGTATAGCCCTAGCGGGAGGCTACGAGCAGTACTTC; CDR3: CASSIALAGGYEQYF
V: TRBV4-2; D: TRBD2; size: -; J: TRBJ2-2; DNA: TGTGCCAGCAGCCAAGATCCTAGCGGGACCACCGGGGAGCTGTTTTTT; CDR3: CASSQDPSGTTGELFF
V: TRBV15; D: TRBD1; size: -; J: TRBJ2-5; DNA: TGTGCCACCAGCAGGCTCGGGACAGAACAAGAGACCCAGTACTTC; CDR3: CATSRLGTEQETQYF
V: TRBV5-4; D: TRBD1; size: -; J: TRBJ1-2; DNA: TGTGCCATCCCGACAGGGCCGTATGGCTACACCTTC; CDR3: CAIPTGPYGYTF
V: TRBV27; D: -; size: -; J: TRBJ2-7; DNA: TGTGCCAGCACCGATGGGTCGGGTGAGCAGTACTTC; CDR3: CASTDGSGEQYF
V: TRBV6-6; D: TRBD1; size: once; J: TRBJ2-5; DNA: TGTGCCAGCAGATGGACAGGGGACAAGGAGACCCAGTACTTC; CDR3: CASRWTGDKETQYF
V: TRBV2; D: -; size: -; J: TRBJ2-7; DNA: TGTGCCAGCAGCAGGGACCCAGCATCCTACTTC; CDR3: CASSRDPASYF
V: TRBV6-1; D: TRBD2; size: -; J: TRBJ2-2; DNA: TGTGCCAGCGGGGGGGAATCCGGGGAGCTGTTTTTT; CDR3: CASGGESGELFF
V: TRBV12-5; D: -; size: -; J: TRBJ2-3; DNA: TGTGCTAGTGCTCACCCTGATACGCAGTATTTT; CDR3: CASAHPDTQYF
V: TRBV4-1; D: -; size: -; J: TRBJ2-7; DNA: TGCGCCAGCAGTCCCCCTGAGGGGCAGGGTACCCACGAGCAGTACTTC; CDR3: CASSPPEGQGTHEQYF
V: TRBV12-5; D: -; size: once; J: TRBJ1-2; DNA: TGTGCTAGTGGTTCCCCCCAGGCGTCGGAAGGCTACACCTTC; CDR3: CASGSPQASEGYTF
V: TRBV5-1; D: -; size: -; J: TRBJ2-7; DNA: TGCGCCAGCAGCTTGTCGATGAGCTCCTACGAGCAGTACTTC; CDR3: CASSLSMSSYEQYF
V: TRBV30; D: TRBD1; size: -; J: TRBJ1-1; DNA: TGTGCCTGGAGCTTTCCGGCGGGACAGGGGAACCCCCGTGAAGCTTTCTTT; CDR3: CAWSFPAGQGNPREAFF
V: TRBV29-1; D: -; size: -; J: TRBJ1-2; DNA: TGCAGCGTTGATTGGTCCCAATATGGCTACACCTTC; CDR3: CSVDWSQYGYTF
V: TRBV29-1; D: TRBD2; size: -; J: TRBJ2-7; DNA: TGCAGCGTTGAAGAAGCTAGCGGGAGTTCAATCTACGAGCAGTACTTC; CDR3: CSVEEASGSSIYEQYF
V: TRBV27; D: TRBD2; size: -; J: TRBJ2-7; DNA: TGTGCCAGCAGTTCGGGGGGGAAATCCTACGAGCAGTACTTC; CDR3: CASSSGGKSYEQYF
V: TRBV7-9; D: TRBD1; size: once; J: TRBJ2-1; DNA: TGTGCCAGCAGCTCAACCGGGGACAGGGGAGAATTTGAGCAGTTCTTC; CDR3: CASSSTGDRGEFEQFF
V: TRBV5-1; D: TRBD1; size: -; J: TRBJ2-5; DNA: TGCGCCAGCAGTCGGGTCAGGGGGTTCCAAGAGACCCAGTACTTC; CDR3: CASSRVRGFQETQYF
V: TRBV5-1; D: -; size: -; J: TRBJ2-1; DNA: TGCGCCAGCAGCTTGGCGTCTAGCGCCTACAATGAGCAGTTCTTC; CDR3: CASSLASSAYNEQFF
V: TRBV7-9; D: TRBD2; size: -; J: TRBJ2-1; DNA: TGTGCCAGCAGCGGAAGCTTAAGCGGGGACTACAATGAGCAGTTCTTC; CDR3: CASSGSLSGDYNEQFF
V: TRBV29-1; D: -; size: -; J: TRBJ2-7; DNA: TGCAGCGTTGTAGATAGCGGTTACGAGCAGTACTTC; CDR3: CSVVDSGYEQYF
V: TRBV25-1; D: TRBD2; size: -; J: TRBJ2-7; DNA: TGTGCCAGCAGTGAACCCCTAGCGGGAGCCGAGCAGTACTTC; CDR3: CASSEPLAGAEQYF
V: TRBV13; D: -; size: -; J: TRBJ2-7; DNA: TGTGCCAGCAGCCCGGGTTTCAGGGGACACTCCTACGAGCAGTACTTC; CDR3: CASSPGFRGHSYEQYF
V: TRBV12-5; D: -; size: once; J: TRBJ1-2; DNA: TGTGCTAGTGGTTTGGGTCCTAACTATGGCTACACCTTC; CDR3: CASGLGPNYGYTF
V: TRBV10-1; D: TRBD1; size: -; J: TRBJ2-2; DNA: TGCGCCACCGGGACAGGGGACCTCACCGGGGAGCTGTTTTTT; CDR3: CATGTGDLTGELFF
V: TRBV10-2; D: TRBD1; size: -; J: TRBJ1-2; DNA: TGCGCCAGCAGCGATTATTCGACAGGGGACCTGAACTATGGCTACACCTTC; CDR3: CASSDYSTGDLNYGYTF
V: TRBV7-6; D: TRBD1; size: -; J: TRBJ2-7; DNA: TGTGCCAGCAGCTCGGGACAGGAGTCCTACGAGCAGTACTTC; CDR3: CASSSGQESYEQYF
V: TRBV7-9; D: -; size: -; J: TRBJ2-1; DNA: TGTGCCAGCAGCTTCTTGGCGACGGGGGCCCTTCACAATGAGCAGTTCTTC; CDR3: CASSFLATGALHNEQFF
V: TRBV29-1; D: -; size: -; J: TRBJ2-7; DNA: TGCAGCGTTGAAGGCCCCTCGGGGGACTACGAGCAGTACTTC; CDR3: CSVEGPSGDYEQYF